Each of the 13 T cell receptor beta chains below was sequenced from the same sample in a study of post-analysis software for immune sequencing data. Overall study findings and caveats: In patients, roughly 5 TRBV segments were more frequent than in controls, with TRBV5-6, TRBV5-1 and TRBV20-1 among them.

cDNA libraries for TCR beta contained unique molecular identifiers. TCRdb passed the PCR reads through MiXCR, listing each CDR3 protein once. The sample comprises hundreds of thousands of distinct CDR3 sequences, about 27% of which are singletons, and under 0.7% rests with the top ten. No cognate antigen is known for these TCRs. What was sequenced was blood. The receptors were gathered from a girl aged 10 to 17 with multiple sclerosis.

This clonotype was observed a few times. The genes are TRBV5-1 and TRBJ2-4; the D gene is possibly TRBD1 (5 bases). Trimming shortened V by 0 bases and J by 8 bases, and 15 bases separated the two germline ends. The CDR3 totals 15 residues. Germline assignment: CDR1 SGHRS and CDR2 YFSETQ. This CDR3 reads CASSLAVSGRDIQYF. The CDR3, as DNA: TGCGCCAGCAGCTTGGCGGTTAGTGGCAGGGACATTCAGTACTTC. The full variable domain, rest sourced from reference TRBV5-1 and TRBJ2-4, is KAGVTQTPRYLIKTRGQQVTLSCSPISGHRSVSWYQQTPGQGLQFLFEYFSETQRNKGNFPGRFSGRQFSNSRSEMNVSTLELGDSALYLCASSLAVSGRDIQYFGAGTRLSVL.

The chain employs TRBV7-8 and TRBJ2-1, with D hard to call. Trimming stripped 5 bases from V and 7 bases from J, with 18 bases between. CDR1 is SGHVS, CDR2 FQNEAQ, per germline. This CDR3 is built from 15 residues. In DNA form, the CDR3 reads TGTGCCAGCAGCCCACACGCCGGGCTGTATAATGAGCAGTTCTTC. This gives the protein CASSPHAGLYNEQFF.

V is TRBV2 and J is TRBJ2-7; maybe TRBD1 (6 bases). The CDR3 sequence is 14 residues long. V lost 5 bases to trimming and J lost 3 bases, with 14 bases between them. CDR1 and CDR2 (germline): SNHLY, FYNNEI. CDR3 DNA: TGTGCCAGCAGTTCTGTGGGGGCGTACTACGAGCAGTACTTC. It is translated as CASSSVGAYYEQYF.

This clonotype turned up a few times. The CDR3 bases are TGTGCCAGCAGCCAAGGTGTGGAGGGCTATGGCTACACCTTC. It codes for CASSQGVEGYGYTF. The chain uses TRBV3-1 and TRBJ1-2; unclear D gene. Trimming took off 1 base at V and 4 bases at J, with 10 bases between the two ends. The V gene's germline CDR1 is LGHDT and CDR2 YNNKEL (reference sequence). The length of the CDR3 is 14 residues.

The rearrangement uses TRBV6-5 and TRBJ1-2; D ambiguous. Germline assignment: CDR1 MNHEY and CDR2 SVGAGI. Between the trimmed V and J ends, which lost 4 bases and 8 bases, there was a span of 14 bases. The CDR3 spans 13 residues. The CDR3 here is CASSSGPLYGYTF. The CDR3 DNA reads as TGTGCCAGCAGTTCAGGTCCTCTGTACGGCTACACCTTC.

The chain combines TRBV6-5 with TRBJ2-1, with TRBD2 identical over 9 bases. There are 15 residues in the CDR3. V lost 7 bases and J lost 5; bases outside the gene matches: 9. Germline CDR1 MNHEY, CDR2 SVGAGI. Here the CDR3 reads CASKRQGGRDNEQFF. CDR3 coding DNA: TGTGCCAGCAAGAGACAGGGCGGGAGGGACAATGAGCAGTTCTTC.

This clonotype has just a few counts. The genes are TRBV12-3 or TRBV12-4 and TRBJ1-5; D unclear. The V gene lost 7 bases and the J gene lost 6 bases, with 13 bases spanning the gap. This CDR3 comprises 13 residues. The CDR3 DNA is TGTGCCAGCACCCCTAGTTCCACTCAGCCCCAGCATTTT. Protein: CASTPSSTQPQHF.

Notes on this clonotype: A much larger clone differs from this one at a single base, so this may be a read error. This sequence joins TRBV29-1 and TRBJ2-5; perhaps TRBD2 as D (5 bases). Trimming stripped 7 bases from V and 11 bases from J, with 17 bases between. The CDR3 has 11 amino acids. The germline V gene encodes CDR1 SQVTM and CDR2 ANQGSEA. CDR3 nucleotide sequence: TGCAGCGGCGGACTGTCATCTGAGCAGTACTTC. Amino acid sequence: CSGGLSSEQYF. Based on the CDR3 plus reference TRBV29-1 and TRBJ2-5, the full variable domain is SAVISQKPSRDICQRGTSLTIQCQVDSQVTMMFWYRQQPGQSLTLIATANQGSEATYESGFVIDKFPISRPNLTFSTLTVSNMSPEDSSIYLCSGGLSSEQYFGPGTRLLVL.

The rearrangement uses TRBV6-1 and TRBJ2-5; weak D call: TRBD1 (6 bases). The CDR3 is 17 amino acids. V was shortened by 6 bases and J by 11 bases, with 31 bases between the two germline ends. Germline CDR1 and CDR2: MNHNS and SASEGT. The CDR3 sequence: CASRRGGLFWTNYGQYF. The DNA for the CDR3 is TGTGCCAGCAGGCGTGGGGGCCTCTTTTGGACAAATTATGGGCAGTACTTC.

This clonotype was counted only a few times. DNA of the CDR3: TGTGCCAGCAGTTACTCGACGGGTTTCTATGGCTACACCTTC. It yields the protein CASSYSTGFYGYTF. The rearrangement uses TRBV6-5 and TRBJ1-2; D is ambiguous. CDR3 size: 14 residues. CDR1 is MNHEY, CDR2 SVGAGI, per germline. The V end was cut by 0 bases, the J end by 4 bases, with 9 bases between.

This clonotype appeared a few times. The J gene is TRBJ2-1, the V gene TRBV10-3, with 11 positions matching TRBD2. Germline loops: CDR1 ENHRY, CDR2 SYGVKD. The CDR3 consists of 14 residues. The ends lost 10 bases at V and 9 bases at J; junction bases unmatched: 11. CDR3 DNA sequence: TGTGCCACCGGGACTAGCGGTGACGGGGGTGAGCAGTTCTTC. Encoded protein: CATGTSGDGGEQFF.

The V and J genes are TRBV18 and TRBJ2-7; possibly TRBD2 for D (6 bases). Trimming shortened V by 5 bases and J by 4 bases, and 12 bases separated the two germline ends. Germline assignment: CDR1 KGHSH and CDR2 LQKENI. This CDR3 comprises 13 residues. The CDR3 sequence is CASSGGSSYEQYF. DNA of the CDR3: TGTGCCAGCTCAGGGGGGAGCAGTTACGAGCAGTACTTC.

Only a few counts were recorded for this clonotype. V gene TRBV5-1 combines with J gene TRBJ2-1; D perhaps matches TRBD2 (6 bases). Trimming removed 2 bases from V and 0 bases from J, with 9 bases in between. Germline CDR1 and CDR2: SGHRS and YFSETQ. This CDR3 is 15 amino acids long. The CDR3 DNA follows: TGCGCCAGCAGCTTTGACGGGGGCTCCTACAATGAGCAGTTCTTC. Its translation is CASSFDGGSYNEQFF.